These 21 T cell receptor beta chains originate from one sample sequenced in a study of T-cell memory formation after mild COVID-19. TCRdb independently ran MiXCR on the 5' RACE reads; one entry per CDR3 protein. This sample has under 400,000 distinct CDR3 sequences, with roughly 20% found just once. The sequenced sample consisted of PBMCs or a T cell subset sorted from them (not recorded which). The receptors stem from an adult woman who had mild COVID-19 (a few samples of this study predate the infection). Cell type and time point are not known.

This clonotype was counted between two and nine times. The chain uses TRBV20-1 and TRBJ2-3; 12 nucleotides agree with TRBD2. Losses at the gene ends were 1 base for V and 7 bases for J; bases not matched to a gene: 6. The CDR3 has 15 amino acids. Per germline, CDR1 DFQATT and CDR2 SNEGSKA (reference sequence). The CDR3 reads CSARVGLAGTYTQYF. In DNA, the CDR3 is TGCAGTGCTAGAGTGGGACTAGCGGGCACCTATACGCAGTATTTT.

This clonotype occurred many times. This chain uses TRBV12-3 or TRBV12-4 with TRBJ2-7; 8 bases fit TRBD1. This CDR3 is 14 amino acids long. The V segment lost 5 bases and the J segment 2 bases; nucleotides outside the gene matches: 5. This chain's CDR3 is CASSPDRAAYEQYF. The CDR3 DNA is TGTGCCAGCAGTCCGGACAGGGCGGCCTACGAGCAGTACTTC.

This clonotype appeared a few times. J is TRBJ2-2 and V is TRBV11-3; a possible D gene is TRBD1 (6 bases). CDR1 and CDR2 (germline): SGHNT, YENEEA. Deletions cut 6 bases from V and 0 bases from J, with 11 bases between. The CDR3 contains 15 residues. In DNA, the CDR3 is TGTGCCAGCAGGCAGGGGCCCACGAACACCGGGGAGCTGTTTTTT. Protein product: CASRQGPTNTGELFF.

This clonotype was seen more than once but under ten times. The V and J genes are TRBV9 and TRBJ2-3; 7 bases are a match to TRBD1. V was pared by 0 bases and J by 0 bases, with 10 bases of the junction left unmatched. The CDR3 runs to 18 residues. Germline V gene lookup returns CDR1 SGDLS and CDR2 YYNGEE. The chain's CDR3 is CASSVVSTGDESTDTQYF. CDR3 nucleotides: TGTGCCAGCAGCGTAGTATCAACAGGGGATGAGAGCACAGATACGCAGTATTTT.

The chain uses TRBV7-2 and TRBJ1-1; D call uncertain. CDR3 length: 13 amino acids. Germline V gene data show CDR1 as SGHTA and CDR2 as FQGNSA. Trimming left V 4 bases short and J 4 bases short, with 10 bases between. As DNA, the CDR3 is TGTGCCAGCAGCTCATCCCGAGGCACTGAAGCTTTCTTT. It translates to CASSSSRGTEAFF.

This clonotype was seen a handful of times. This chain uses TRBV7-3 with TRBJ2-2; either TRBD1 or TRBD2 may supply D (5 bases each). The germline CDR1 and CDR2 sequences are SGHTA and FQGTGA. The V end was cut by 7 bases, the J end by 8 bases, with 17 bases between. The CDR3 spans 14 residues. CDR3 protein: CASTSGPGRGELFF. The CDR3 region has the DNA TGTGCCAGCACCTCTGGACCGGGGCGAGGGGAGCTGTTTTTT. Variable domain in full (rest from reference TRBV7-3 and TRBJ2-2): GAGVSQTPSNKVTEKGKYVELRCDPISGHTALYWYRQSLGQGPEFLIYFQGTGAADDSGLPNDRFFAVRPEGSVSTLKIQRTERGDSAVYLCASTSGPGRGELFFGEGSRLTVL.

The V and J genes are TRBV7-9 and TRBJ2-7, with 12 bases that match TRBD1. Germline-derived CDR1 and CDR2 are SEHNR and FQNEAQ (reference sequence). V gave up 1 base and J gave up 4 bases; unmatched junction bases: 8. The CDR3 consists of 17 residues. CDR3 in DNA: TGTGCCAGCAGCTTAGACTACCGGGACAGGGGGCGATACGAGCAGTACTTC. Translating gives CASSLDYRDRGRYEQYF.

This chain links TRBV29-1 with TRBJ2-7; TRBD2 might be the D (5 bases). V lost 5 bases and J lost 5, with 16 bases in between. CDR1 is SQVTM and CDR2 is ANQGSEA in the germline V gene. CDR3 length: 13 amino acids. The CDR3 reads CSVRSGDFHEQYF. In DNA form, the CDR3 reads TGCAGCGTTAGATCCGGGGATTTCCACGAGCAGTACTTC.

The V and J genes are TRBV25-1 and TRBJ1-2; 7 positions agree with TRBD1. CDR3 length: 13 residues. Losses at the gene ends were 8 bases for V and 6 bases for J; bases not matched to a gene: 9. Germline lookup yields CDR1 MGHDK and CDR2 SYGVNS. CDR3 coding DNA: TGTGCCAGCGCAGGGGGAGAGTTAGATGGCTACACCTTC. Its protein is CASAGGELDGYTF.

This clonotype was detected only a few times. The V call is TRBV7-2, the J call TRBJ2-7, with D unresolved. Germline V lookup: CDR1 SGHTA, CDR2 FQGNSA. CDR3 length equals 13 residues. Trimming removed 5 bases from V and 4 bases from J, with 12 bases in between. The CDR3 protein is CASSREVIYEQYF. The CDR3 bases are TGTGCCAGCAGCCGAGAAGTTATATACGAGCAGTACTTC. The variable domain in full, with the rest retrieved from reference TRBV7-2 and TRBJ2-7, is GAGVSQSPSNKVTEKGKDVELRCDPISGHTALYWYRQSLGQGLEFLIYFQGNSAPDKSGLPSDRFSAERTGGSVSTLTIQRTQQEDSAVYLCASSREVIYEQYFGPGTRLTVT.

The J gene is TRBJ2-7, the V gene TRBV7-9; the match to TRBD2 covers 14 bases. This CDR3 spans 16 amino acids. With 5 bases clipped from V and 5 bases from J, the junction kept 8 bases outside the gene matches. Germline CDR1 is SEHNR and CDR2 is FQNEAQ (reference sequence). The CDR3 is CASSAGLAGAGDEQYF. CDR3 coding DNA: TGTGCCAGCAGCGCGGGACTAGCGGGAGCGGGCGACGAGCAGTACTTC.

This clonotype was counted at least ten times. The rearrangement uses TRBV7-2 and TRBJ2-5; D tentatively reads TRBD1 or TRBD2 (5 bases each). In germline, CDR1 is SGHTA, CDR2 FQGNSA. CDR3 length: 15 amino acids. V was trimmed by 3 bases and J by 4 bases, leaving 15 bases between them. CDR3 in DNA: TGTGCCAGCAGCTTTGGTGGGGCCGGGACAGAGACCCAGTACTTC. Encoded protein: CASSFGGAGTETQYF.

The chain uses TRBV7-9 and TRBJ2-7; TRBD2 matches at 7 bases. This CDR3 has 16 amino acids. V trimming: 3 bases; J trimming: 1 base; junction bases outside the gene matches: 9. The germline V gene encodes CDR1 SEHNR and CDR2 FQNEAQ (reference sequence). The CDR3, as DNA: TGTGCCAGCAGCTTCTTGCGAGGGCGGGGGTCCTACGAGCAGTACTTC. It encodes CASSFLRGRGSYEQYF.

The rearrangement links TRBV27 to TRBJ2-3, with 11 bases lining up with TRBD1. The V and J ends lost 3 bases and 4 bases, in that order; junction bases with no gene match: 3. This CDR3 spans 15 amino acids. The germline CDR1 and CDR2 sequences are MNHEY and SMNVEV (reference sequence). The CDR3 spells CASSFWTGGADTQYF. The CDR3 DNA reads as TGTGCCAGCAGTTTTTGGACAGGGGGCGCAGATACGCAGTATTTT.

This clonotype was detected once. A read error may produce the germline difference seen at one junction end. This sequence joins TRBV7-9 and TRBJ2-3, with 9 bases identical to TRBD2. The germline gives CDR1 SEHNR, CDR2 FQNEAQ (reference sequence). This CDR3 spans 20 amino acids. The CDR3 coding sequence is TGTGCAAGCAGCTTAAGCGGGCTAGCGGGGTTTTCTATGAGCACAGATACGCAGTATTTT. It is translated as CASSLSGLAGFSMSTDTQYF.

Concerning this clonotype: A read error may be the cause here, since a much bigger clone is one base away. This chain uses TRBV24-1 with TRBJ1-5; maybe TRBD1 (5 bases). CDR1 and CDR2 (germline): KGHDR, SFDVKD. V lost 6 bases, J lost 0 bases, and 14 bases lay in between. The CDR3 runs 16 residues. The DNA of the CDR3 is TGTGCCACCAGTTCCGGGGGATTGAATAGCAATCAGCCCCAGCATTTT. Translated: CATSSGGLNSNQPQHF.

In this sample, this clonotype turned up a few times. V is TRBV12-3 or TRBV12-4 and J is TRBJ1-2; D is uncertain. The V and J ends lost 2 bases and 8 bases respectively, with 15 bases between them. The CDR3 totals 14 residues. This CDR3 reads CASSLRPTRGGYTF. CDR3 coding DNA: TGTGCCAGCAGTTTAAGGCCAACAAGAGGAGGCTACACCTTC.

In this sample, this clonotype turned up once. V usage is TRBV2 and J usage is TRBJ1-2, with unresolved D. V was clipped by 8 bases and J by 6 bases, with 19 bases between them. The CDR3 runs to 14 residues. Germline V gives CDR1 SNHLY, CDR2 FYNNEI. CDR3 sequence reads: CASFVGGTRDGYTF. CDR3 bases: TGTGCCAGCTTTGTAGGCGGCACCCGGGATGGCTACACCTTC.

The chain recombines TRBV27 with TRBJ2-4; possible D gene TRBD1, 5 bases. V was pared by 1 base and J by 8 bases, with 15 bases between. This CDR3 comprises 15 residues. CDR1 MNHEY and CDR2 SMNVEV come from the germline V gene (reference sequence). For the CDR3, the DNA is TGTGCCAGCAGTTTATGGGAAGGGGCCAGGGACATTCAGTACTTC. Its translation is CASSLWEGARDIQYF.

This clonotype was observed a handful of times. CDR3 loop: CASSQAGTSGNNEQFF. In nucleotides, the CDR3 is TGTGCCAGCAGCCAAGCCGGGACTAGCGGTAACAATGAGCAGTTCTTC. The chain couples TRBV4-2 to TRBJ2-1; 11 bases align to TRBD2. This CDR3 is 16 amino acids long. Germline V gives CDR1 LGHNA, CDR2 YNFKEQ. V lost 1 base, J lost 5 bases, and 4 bases stayed unmatched.

The J gene is TRBJ1-1, the V gene TRBV5-4, with TRBD1 matching 7 bases. In germline, CDR1 is SGHNT, CDR2 YYREEE (reference sequence). This CDR3 has 16 residues. V lost 3 bases to trimming and J lost 0 bases; unmatched junction nucleotides: 8. The CDR3 reads CASSSNAGTVNTEAFF. Written as DNA, the CDR3 is TGTGCCAGCAGCTCCAATGCCGGGACAGTGAACACTGAAGCTTTCTTT.